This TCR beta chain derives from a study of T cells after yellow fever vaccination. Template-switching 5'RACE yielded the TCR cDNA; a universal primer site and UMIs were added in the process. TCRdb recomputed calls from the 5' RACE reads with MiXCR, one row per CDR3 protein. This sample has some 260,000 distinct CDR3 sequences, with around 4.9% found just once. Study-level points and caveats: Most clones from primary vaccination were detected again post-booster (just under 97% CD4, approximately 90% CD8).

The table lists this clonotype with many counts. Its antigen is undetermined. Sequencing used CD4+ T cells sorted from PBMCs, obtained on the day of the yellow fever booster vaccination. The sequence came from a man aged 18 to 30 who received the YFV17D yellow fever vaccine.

The CDR3 loop reads CSARDTSGSTEAFF. CDR3 in DNA: TGCAGTGCTAGAGATACTTCAGGAAGCACTGAAGCTTTCTTT. This sequence joins TRBV20-1 and TRBJ1-1; D is undetermined. Germline CDR1 is DFQATT and CDR2 is SNEGSKA (reference sequence). This CDR3 is 14 amino acids long. V was shortened by 0 bases and J by 4 bases, with 12 bases between the two germline ends.